This passage covers 4 T cell receptor beta chains from one sample sequenced in a study of cytomegalovirus exposure and HLA in healthy donors. Researchers ran the PCR with 60 Vbeta and 13 Jbeta primers. Profiling relied on immunoSEQ multiplex PCR, and the TCRdb table lists in-frame clones only, not all of them. The table has approximately 100,000 clones, more than 75% seen once. The specimen was PBMCs. The receptor set was obtained from a woman aged 50 to 65 in good health and CMV-seropositive.

Only one count was recorded for this clone. The genes are TRBV15 and TRBJ2-3; D might be TRBD1 (6 bases). The CDR3 sequence is 14 residues long. Germline CDR1 LNHNV, CDR2 YYDKDF (reference sequence). Deletions cut 0 bases from V and 3 bases from J, with 7 bases between. CDR3 residues: CATSRDGQTDTQYF. As DNA, the CDR3 is TGTGCCACCAGCAGAGATGGACAGACAGATACGCAGTATTTT.

The chain is built from TRBV12-5 and TRBJ1-6, with TRBD1 identical over 9 bases. CDR3 length equals 14 residues. Germline CDR1 and CDR2: LGHNT and FRNRAP. Germline trimming cut 10 bases from V and 7 bases from J; bases unmatched to any gene: 8. CDR3 protein: CATSQGAANSPLHF. In nucleotides, the CDR3 is TGTGCTACCTCACAGGGGGCCGCCAATTCACCCCTCCACTTT.

The chain employs TRBV19 and TRBJ2-1, with 7 positions matching TRBD2. Per germline, CDR1 LNHDA and CDR2 SQIVND (reference sequence). V shed 3 bases and J 2 bases; nucleotides not matched to a gene: 10. The CDR3 consists of 17 residues. The CDR3 DNA reads TGTGCCAGTAGTATCCTCTCGGGGGAGGGTGCCTACAATGAGCAGTTCTTC. Translated, it gives CASSILSGEGAYNEQFF.

Only a few counts were recorded for this clone. The chain couples TRBV7-9 to TRBJ2-7; possibly TRBD1 for D (6 bases). V gave up 5 bases and J gave up 5 bases, with 10 bases separating them. This CDR3 has 12 amino acids. Germline CDR1 reads SEHNR; CDR2 reads FQNEAQ (reference sequence). The CDR3 DNA follows: TGTGCCAGCAGCCTCACAGGGAACGAGCAGTACTTC. Translated: CASSLTGNEQYF.